This T cell receptor beta chain is from a study of blood T cells in healthy people across ages. Germline V gene lookup returns CDR1 SNHLY and CDR2 FYNNEI. V was cut by 0 bases and J by 8 bases, with 10 bases left in between. The CDR3 runs 14 residues. This clonotype was found a few times. Its antigen is unknown. With a J-beta primer mix and a sample-barcoded 5' primer, a second PCR ran about 7 to 12 cycles. Using its own MiXCR run on the 5' RACE reads, TCRdb lists one record per CDR3 protein. Here the sample spans some 700,000 distinct CDR3 sequences, 35% to 45% being singletons. Overall study findings and caveats: Strong correlation was found linking TCR beta diversity to naive T cell percentage. Per-million-T-cell TCR beta diversity fell roughly linearly with age. The study found more naive CD4+ cells and higher diversity in long-lived than aged donors.

Input material: blood. The clonotype originates from a woman in her sixties in good health. The V call is TRBV2, the J call TRBJ1-4; D not certain. In nucleotides, the CDR3 is TGTGCCAGCAGTGAAGCTCATAATGGGGAAAAACTGTTTTTT. It yields the protein CASSEAHNGEKLFF. Using reference TRBV2 and TRBJ1-4 for the parts outside the CDR3, the full variable domain is EPEVTQTPSHQVTQMGQEVILRCVPISNHLYFYWYRQILGQKVEFLVSFYNNEISEKSEIFDDQFSVERPDGSNFTLKIRSTKLEDSAMYFCASSEAHNGEKLFFGSGTQLSVL.